This TCR beta chain stems from a study of blood T cells in healthy people across ages. The CDR3 consists of 14 residues. Trimming left V 6 bases short and J 0 bases short, with 6 bases between. CDR1 and CDR2 (germline): SEHNR, FQNEAQ (reference sequence). The authors ran a second PCR of about 7 to 12 cycles using a sample-barcoded 5' primer and a J-beta primer mix. Each cDNA molecule carried a tag from a template-switch adaptor that contained 12 random nucleotides. TCRdb redid the calling of the 5' RACE reads with MiXCR, one entry per CDR3 protein. The sample contains approximately 2,000,000 distinct CDR3 sequences, about two fifths of which appear only once. Study observations and caveats: Correlation between TCR beta diversity and naive T cell percentage was strong. Possibly confounding the expanded clonotype changes was the fact that donor CMV status was unknown.

Every sample gave at least 5.5 micrograms of total RNA when it was extracted. This clonotype occurred many times. Its antigen is currently unknown. The clonotype was recovered from a human donor in good health. Input material: blood. The chain couples TRBV7-9 to TRBJ2-6; no definite D call. The CDR3 DNA reads TGTGCCAGCAGTACACCCTCTGGGGCCAACGTCCTGACTTTC. Translating it yields CASSTPSGANVLTF.